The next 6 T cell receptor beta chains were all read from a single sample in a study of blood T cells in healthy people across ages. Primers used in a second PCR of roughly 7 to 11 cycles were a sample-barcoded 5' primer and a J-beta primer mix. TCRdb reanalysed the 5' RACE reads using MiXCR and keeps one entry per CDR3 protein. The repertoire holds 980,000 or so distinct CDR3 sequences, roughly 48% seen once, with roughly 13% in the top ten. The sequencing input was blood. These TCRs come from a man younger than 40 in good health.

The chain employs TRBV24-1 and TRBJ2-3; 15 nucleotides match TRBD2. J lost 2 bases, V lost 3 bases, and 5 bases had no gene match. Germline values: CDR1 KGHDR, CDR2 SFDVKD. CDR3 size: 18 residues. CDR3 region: CATSDPGTSGGITDTQYF. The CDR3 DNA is TGTGCCACCAGTGATCCAGGGACTAGCGGGGGGATCACAGATACGCAGTATTTT.

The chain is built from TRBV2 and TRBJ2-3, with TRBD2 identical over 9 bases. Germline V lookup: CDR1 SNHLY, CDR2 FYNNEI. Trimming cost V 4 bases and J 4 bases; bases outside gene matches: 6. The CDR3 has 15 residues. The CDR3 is CASSARGGQADTQYF. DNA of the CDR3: TGTGCCAGCAGTGCGCGGGGGGGCCAAGCAGATACGCAGTATTTT. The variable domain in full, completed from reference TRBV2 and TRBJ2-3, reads EPEVTQTPSHQVTQMGQEVILRCVPISNHLYFYWYRQILGQKVEFLVSFYNNEISEKSEIFDDQFSVERPDGSNFTLKIRSTKLEDSAMYFCASSARGGQADTQYFGPGTRLTVL.

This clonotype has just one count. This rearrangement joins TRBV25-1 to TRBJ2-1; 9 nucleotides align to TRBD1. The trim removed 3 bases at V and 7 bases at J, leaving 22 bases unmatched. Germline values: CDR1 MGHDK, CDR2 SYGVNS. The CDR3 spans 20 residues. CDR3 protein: CASSDLRTGEGGGSTNEQFF. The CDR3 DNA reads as TGTGCCAGCAGTGACTTAAGGACAGGGGAAGGAGGTGGGAGTACTAATGAGCAGTTCTTC.

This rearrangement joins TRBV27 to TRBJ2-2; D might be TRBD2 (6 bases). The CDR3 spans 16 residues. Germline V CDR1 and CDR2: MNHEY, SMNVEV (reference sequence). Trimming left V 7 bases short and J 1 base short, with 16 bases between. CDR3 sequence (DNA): TGTGCCAGCACAAAAACCCGACTAGAGAACACCGGGGAGCTGTTTTTT. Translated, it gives CASTKTRLENTGELFF.

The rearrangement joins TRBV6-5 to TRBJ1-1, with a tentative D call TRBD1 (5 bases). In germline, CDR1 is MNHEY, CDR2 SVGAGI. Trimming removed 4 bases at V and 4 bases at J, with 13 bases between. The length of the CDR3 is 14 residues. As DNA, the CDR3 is TGTGCCAGCAGTTCTCCGGGGCCTTCCACTGAAGCTTTCTTT. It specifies CASSSPGPSTEAFF.

Written as DNA, the CDR3 is TGTGCCAGCAGTGTCGACAGGACTTATACCGGGGAGCTGTTTTTT. It yields the protein CASSVDRTYTGELFF. V gene TRBV25-1 combines with J gene TRBJ2-2, with D possibly matching TRBD1 (6 bases). CDR1 is MGHDK and CDR2 is SYGVNS in the germline V gene. This CDR3 spans 15 amino acids. The V end was cut by 4 bases, the J end by 5 bases, with 14 bases between.